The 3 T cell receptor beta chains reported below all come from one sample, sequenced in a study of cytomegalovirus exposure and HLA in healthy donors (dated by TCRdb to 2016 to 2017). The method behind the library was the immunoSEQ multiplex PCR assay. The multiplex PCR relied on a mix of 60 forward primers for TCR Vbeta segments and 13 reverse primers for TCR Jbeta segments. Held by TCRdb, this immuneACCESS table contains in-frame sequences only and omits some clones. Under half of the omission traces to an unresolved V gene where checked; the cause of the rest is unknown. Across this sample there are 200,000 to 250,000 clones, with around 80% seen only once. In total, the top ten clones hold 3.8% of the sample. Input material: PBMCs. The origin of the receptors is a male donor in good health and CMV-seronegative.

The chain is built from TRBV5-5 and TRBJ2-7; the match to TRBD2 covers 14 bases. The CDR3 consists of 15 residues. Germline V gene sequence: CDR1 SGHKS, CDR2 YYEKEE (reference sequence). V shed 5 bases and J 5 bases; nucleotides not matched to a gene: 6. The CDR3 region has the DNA TGTGCCAGCAGTGATGGGACTAGCGGGAGCAACGAGCAGTACTTC. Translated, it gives CASSDGTSGSNEQYF. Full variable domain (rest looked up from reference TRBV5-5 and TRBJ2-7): DAGVTQSPTHLIKTRGQQVTLRCSPISGHKSVSWYQQVLGQGPQFIFQYYEKEERGRGNFPDRFSARQFPNYSSELNVNALLLGDSALYLCASSDGTSGSNEQYFGPGTRLTVT.

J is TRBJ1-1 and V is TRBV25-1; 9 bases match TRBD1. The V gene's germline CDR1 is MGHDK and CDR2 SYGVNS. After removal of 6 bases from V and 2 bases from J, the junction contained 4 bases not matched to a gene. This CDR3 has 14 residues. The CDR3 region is CASRRTGENTEAFF. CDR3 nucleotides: TGTGCCAGCAGGCGGACAGGGGAAAACACTGAAGCTTTCTTT.

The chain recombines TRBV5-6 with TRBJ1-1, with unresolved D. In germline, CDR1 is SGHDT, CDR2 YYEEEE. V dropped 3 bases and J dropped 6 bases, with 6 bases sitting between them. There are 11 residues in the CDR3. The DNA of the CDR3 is TGTGCCAGCAGCTACGGGTCTGAAGCTTTCTTT. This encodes CASSYGSEAFF.